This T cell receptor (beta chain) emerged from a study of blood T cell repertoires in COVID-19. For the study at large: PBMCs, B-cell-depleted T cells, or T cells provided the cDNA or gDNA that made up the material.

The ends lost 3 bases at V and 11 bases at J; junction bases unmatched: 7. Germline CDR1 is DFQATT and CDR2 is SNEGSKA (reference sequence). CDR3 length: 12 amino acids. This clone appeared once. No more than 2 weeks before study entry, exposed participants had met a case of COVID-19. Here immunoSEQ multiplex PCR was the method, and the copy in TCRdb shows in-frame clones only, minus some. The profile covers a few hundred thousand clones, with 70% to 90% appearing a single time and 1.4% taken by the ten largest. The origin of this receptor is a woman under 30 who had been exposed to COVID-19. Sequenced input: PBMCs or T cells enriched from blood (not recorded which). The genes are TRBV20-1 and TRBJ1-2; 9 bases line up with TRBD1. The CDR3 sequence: CSASSGQGSYTF. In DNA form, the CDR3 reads TGCAGTGCTAGTTCTGGACAGGGGAGTTACACCTTC.